The following is a TCR beta chain sequence with its context. Its antigen is currently unknown. Amplified material comprised TCR beta CDR3 regions derived from RNA transcripts. HTBI-primed first-round RT-PCR preceded second-round multiplex PCR. One entry per CDR3 protein results from TCRdb running MiXCR on the multiplex PCR reads. The sample yields 900,000 to 1,200,000 distinct CDR3 sequences, less than 45% seen once. The sample originates from a study of Graves' ophthalmopathy and Graves' hyperthyroidism. Hyperthyroidism in these 18- to 65-year-old patients was newly diagnosed, lasting under 2 months. A diagnosis was made from clinical symptoms together with serum thyroxine, TRAb, thyroid ultrasound and orbital computed tomography. Overall study results and limits: Ophthalmopathy progression was predicted with 65% to 71% sensitivity and about 72% specificity.

Germline assignment: CDR1 SQVTM and CDR2 ANQGSEA. This CDR3 spans 12 amino acids. Sequenced: peripheral blood or thyroid tissue (not recorded which). The chain is built from TRBV29-1 and TRBJ1-4, with a weak D call TRBD1 (5 bases). The source is an adult man with Graves' hyperthyroidism. CDR3 amino acids: CSWDGRNEKLFF. The CDR3 DNA is TGCAGTTGGGACGGACGTAATGAAAAACTGTTTTTT.